This TCR beta chain was sequenced during a study of cytomegalovirus exposure and HLA in healthy donors. Study-wide results and limits: Most of the CMV-associated TCR beta chains (in a later analysis) appeared to be HLA-restricted. Earlier analysis found most TCR beta V segments productive about 87% or about 30% of the time.

With regard to this clone: What it binds is unknown.

Donors in the study were healthy people who gave bone marrow. From germline, CDR1 is MGHDK and CDR2 SYGVNS. This CDR3 region has 17 residues. Trimming took off 0 bases at V and 1 base at J, with 13 bases between the two ends. The PCR contained 60 Vbeta and 13 Jbeta primers. As handled by the study authors: The count from a later analysis was about 80 million unique TCR beta chains, 9.5 million to 13 million of them shared. Repertoires were generated with immunoSEQ multiplex PCR, while TCRdb's copy carries only in-frame clones and drops some. V, J and clone size derive from that table, while D and trimming were established from the DNA sequence. The sample holds 150,000 to 200,000 clones, 70% seen once.

This TCR came from a man aged 18-30 years in good health and CMV-seropositive. The rearrangement joins TRBV25-1 to TRBJ1-3; a weak D match, TRBD1 (5 bases). The source material was PBMCs. The CDR3 sequence is CASSEYYGGESGNTIYF. The CDR3 nucleotides are TGTGCCAGCAGTGAATATTACGGGGGGGAATCTGGAAACACCATATATTTT.